This TCR beta chain is drawn from a study of blood T cell repertoires in COVID-19. Study at large: Whether acute or convalescent, the COVID-19 samples came from the United States, Italy and Spain. Sample material is recorded as cDNA or gDNA derived from T cells, B-cell-depleted T cells, or PBMCs.

Germline assignment: CDR1 LNHDA and CDR2 SQIVND (reference sequence). Trimming took off 5 bases at V and 0 bases at J, with 11 bases between the two ends. CDR3 size: 15 residues. Original methodology: The assay estimated nucleated cells by amplifying reference gene primers. Assay used: immunoSEQ multiplex PCR; TCRdb lists only in-frame clones, some missing. D and trimming come from the DNA, and the V and J calls and clone size come from that table. This table has under 150,000 clones, 88% appearing once. This chain uses TRBV19 with TRBJ1-5; D might be TRBD1 (6 bases). The TCR was taken from a man aged 45-65 years with acute or convalescent COVID-19. The sequencing input was peripheral blood. The CDR3 here is CASSPTGYSNQPQHF. In DNA, the CDR3 is TGTGCCAGTAGTCCGACAGGCTATAGCAATCAGCCCCAGCATTTT.